Below, one T cell receptor beta chain is given with its context. Its specificity is not known. Germline V CDR1 and CDR2: SGHRS, YFSETQ. The CDR3 has 14 amino acids. The V end was cut by 3 bases, the J end by 6 bases, with 12 bases between. The data belong to a study of cytomegalovirus exposure and HLA in healthy donors. The study ran its PCR with 60 Vbeta and 13 Jbeta primers. Method: immunoSEQ multiplex PCR; TCRdb's copy keeps in-frame clones and lacks some. This table has 110,000 to 150,000 clones, roughly three quarters appearing once. Overall study findings and caveats: It was reported that the classifier diagnosed cytomegalovirus status with high specificity and sensitivity in both the original and validation cohorts.

This TCR was sampled from a man aged 18 to 30 in good health and CMV-seronegative. The sample was PBMCs. The chain employs TRBV5-1 and TRBJ2-2; D is perhaps TRBD1 (6 bases). This CDR3 reads CASSWGLGSGELFF. Here the CDR3 DNA reads TGCGCCAGCAGCTGGGGGCTGGGGTCCGGGGAGCTGTTTTTT.